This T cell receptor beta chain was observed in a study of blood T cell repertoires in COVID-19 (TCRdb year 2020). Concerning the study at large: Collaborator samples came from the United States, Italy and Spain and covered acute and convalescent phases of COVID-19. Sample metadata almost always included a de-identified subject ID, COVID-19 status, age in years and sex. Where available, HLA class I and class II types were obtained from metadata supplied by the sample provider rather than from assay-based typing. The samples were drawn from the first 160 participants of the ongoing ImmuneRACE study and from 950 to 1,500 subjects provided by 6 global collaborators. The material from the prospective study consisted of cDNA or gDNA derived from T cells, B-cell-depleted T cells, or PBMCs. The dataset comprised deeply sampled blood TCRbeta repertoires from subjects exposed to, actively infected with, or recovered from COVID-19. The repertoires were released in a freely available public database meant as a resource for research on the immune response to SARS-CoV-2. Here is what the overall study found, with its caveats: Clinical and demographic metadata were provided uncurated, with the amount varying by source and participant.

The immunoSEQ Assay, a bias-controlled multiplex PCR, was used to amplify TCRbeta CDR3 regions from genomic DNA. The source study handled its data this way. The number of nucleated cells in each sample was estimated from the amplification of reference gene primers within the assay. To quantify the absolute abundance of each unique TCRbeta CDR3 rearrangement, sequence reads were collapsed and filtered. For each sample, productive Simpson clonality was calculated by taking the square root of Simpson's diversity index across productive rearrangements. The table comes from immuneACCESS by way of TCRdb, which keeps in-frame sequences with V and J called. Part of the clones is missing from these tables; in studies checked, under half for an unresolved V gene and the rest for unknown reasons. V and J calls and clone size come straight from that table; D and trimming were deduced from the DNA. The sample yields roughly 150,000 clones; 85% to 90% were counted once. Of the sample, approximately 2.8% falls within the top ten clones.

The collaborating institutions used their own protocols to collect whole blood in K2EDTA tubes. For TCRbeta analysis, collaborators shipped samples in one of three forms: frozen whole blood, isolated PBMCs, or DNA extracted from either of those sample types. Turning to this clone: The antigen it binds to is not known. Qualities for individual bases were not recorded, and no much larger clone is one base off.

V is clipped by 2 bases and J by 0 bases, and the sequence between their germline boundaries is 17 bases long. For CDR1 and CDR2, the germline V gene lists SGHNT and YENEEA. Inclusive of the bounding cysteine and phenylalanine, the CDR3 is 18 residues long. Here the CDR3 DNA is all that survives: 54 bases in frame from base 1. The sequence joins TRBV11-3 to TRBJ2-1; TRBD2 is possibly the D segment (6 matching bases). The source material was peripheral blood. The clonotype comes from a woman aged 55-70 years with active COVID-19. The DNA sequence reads TGTGCCAGCAGCTTAAGTGGTGGTGCGGGGATCTCCTACAATGAGCAGTTCTTC. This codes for CASSLSGGAGISYNEQFF.